What follows are 19 T cell receptor beta chains derived from one specimen sequenced in a study of cytotoxic CD8 clonotypes in ibrutinib-treated CLL. The table came from immunoSEQ multiplex PCR; TCRdb's copy has only in-frame clones and leaves some out. The sample contains about 140,000 clones, 80% of which appear only once. The sequencing here drew on PBMCs, taken after 36 months of ibrutinib treatment. The receptors were sampled from a human donor with chronic lymphocytic leukemia.

V usage is TRBV10-1 and J usage is TRBJ1-2, with 8 positions matching TRBD1. The CDR3 length is 14 residues. CDR1 and CDR2 (germline): WNHNN, SYGVQD (reference sequence). The junction had 5 bases not matched to a gene; V was cut back by 0 bases and J by 8 bases. The DNA for the CDR3 is TGCGCCAGCAGTGAGTCGCGGACAGGGTCGGGCTACACCTTC. This encodes CASSESRTGSGYTF.

The chain employs TRBV10-1 and TRBJ1-2; unclear D gene. Germline-derived CDR1 and CDR2 are WNHNN and SYGVQD (reference sequence). This CDR3 spans 13 amino acids. V lost 8 bases and J lost 8, with 18 bases in between. The chain's CDR3 is CASEDRHYHGYTF. The CDR3, as DNA: TGCGCCAGCGAGGACCGCCATTACCACGGCTACACCTTC.

This sequence joins TRBV5-1 and TRBJ2-3, with unresolved D. The CDR3 extends over 15 amino acids. The germline V gene encodes CDR1 SGHRS and CDR2 YFSETQ. Trimming stripped 0 bases from V and 0 bases from J, with 8 bases between. The CDR3: CASSLVSASTDTQYF. CDR3 nucleotide sequence: TGCGCCAGCAGCTTGGTCTCGGCTAGCACAGATACGCAGTATTTT.

The chain employs TRBV4-2 and TRBJ1-2; tentatively, D is TRBD1 (5 bases). The CDR3 length is 15 residues. Germline lookup yields CDR1 LGHNA and CDR2 YNFKEQ. V was pared by 5 bases and J by 1 base, with 14 bases between. Here the CDR3 DNA reads TGTGCCAGCAGCTTGGGGCGGGGGATTAACTATGGCTACACCTTC. Encoded protein: CASSLGRGINYGYTF.

The chain joins TRBV5-4 to TRBJ1-1; D remains ambiguous. Germline V gene lookup returns CDR1 SGHNT and CDR2 YYREEE (reference sequence). CDR3 length equals 12 residues. Trimming cost V 3 bases and J 6 bases, with 9 bases left between them. This CDR3 reads CASSSGTSEAFF. For the CDR3, the DNA is TGTGCCAGCAGCTCGGGTACTTCTGAAGCTTTCTTT.

The CDR3 nucleotides read TGTGCCAGCAGCAAAGCAGATGGTTCAGGTCCCACCTACGAGCAGTACTTC. Its protein is CASSKADGSGPTYEQYF. The rearrangement joins TRBV21-1 to TRBJ2-7; TRBD1 reflects the table's D call only, with no check against the DNA. TRBV21-1 is a listed pseudogene. CDR3 size: 17 residues.

The chain couples TRBV6-4 to TRBJ2-1, with TRBD2 identical over 8 bases. The CDR3 has 14 amino acids. The junction had 1 base not matched to a gene; V was cut back by 3 bases and J by 3 bases. CDR1 and CDR2 from the germline V gene are MRHNA and SNTAGT. The CDR3 sequence: CASSEGLDYNEQFF. The CDR3 DNA reads as TGTGCCAGCAGTGAGGGACTAGACTACAATGAGCAGTTCTTC.

J is TRBJ1-2 and V is TRBV4-1; D uncertain. The germline V and J ends were trimmed by 4 bases and 8 bases, with 14 bases remaining between them. The CDR3 consists of 13 residues. Looked up from germline, CDR1 is MGHRA and CDR2 is YSYEKL. The CDR3 DNA reads TGCGCCAGCAGCCCAGACCCCCTCTGGGGCTACACCTTC. Protein sequence: CASSPDPLWGYTF.

This chain connects TRBV7-2 to TRBJ2-5; TRBD2 agrees at 9 bases. Per germline, CDR1 SGHTA and CDR2 FQGNSA. The V segment lost 4 bases and the J segment 7 bases; nucleotides outside the gene matches: 4. The CDR3 sequence is 13 residues long. DNA for the CDR3: TGTGCCAGCAGCTCGGGACTAGCTAGGACCCAGTACTTC. Amino acid sequence: CASSSGLARTQYF.

This clone was counted a few times. This sequence joins TRBV9 and TRBJ1-1; the D is unclear. Germline V gives CDR1 SGDLS, CDR2 YYNGEE. V dropped 0 bases and J dropped 7 bases, with 10 bases sitting between them. This CDR3 is 13 amino acids long. The CDR3 here is CASSVVLGGEAFF. The CDR3 region has the DNA TGTGCCAGCAGCGTAGTTTTGGGCGGTGAAGCTTTCTTT.

The count of this clone is one. This rearrangement joins TRBV5-1 to TRBJ2-4; D unclear. CDR3 length equals 16 residues. The V gene lost 0 bases and the J gene lost 4 bases, with 14 bases spanning the gap. Germline loops: CDR1 SGHRS, CDR2 YFSETQ. The CDR3 bases are TGCGCCAGCAGCTTGGTGTTGAGTAATCATAAAAACATTCAGTACTTC. It is translated as CASSLVLSNHKNIQYF.

V gene TRBV29-1 combines with J gene TRBJ1-2; the D is unclear. V lost 5 bases and J 8 bases, leaving 18 bases between the germline ends. Looked up from germline, CDR1 is SQVTM and CDR2 is ANQGSEA. The CDR3 extends over 13 amino acids. The CDR3: CSVKGRISGGYTF. The CDR3 DNA reads TGCAGCGTTAAAGGACGGATTTCTGGAGGCTACACCTTC.

The V call is TRBV7-2, the J call TRBJ2-1, with D possibly matching TRBD2 (6 bases). The CDR3 is made up of 14 amino acids. Germline lookup yields CDR1 SGHTA and CDR2 FQGNSA. The V gene lost 7 bases and the J gene lost 2 bases, with 12 bases spanning the gap. The CDR3 region is CASTPGVTYNEQFF. CDR3 coding DNA: TGTGCCAGCACCCCGGGAGTAACCTACAATGAGCAGTTCTTC.

The DNA of the CDR3 is TGCGCCAGCAGCTTGGCCTTAGCGGGAGTGGGTGAGACCCAGTACTTC. Its protein is CASSLALAGVGETQYF. The chain is built from TRBV5-1 and TRBJ2-5, with 9 bases that match TRBD2. The CDR3 contains 16 residues. Germline V gives CDR1 SGHRS, CDR2 YFSETQ. J was trimmed by 5 bases and V by 0 bases; bases with no gene match: 8.

The V gene is TRBV15, the J gene TRBJ1-1, with TRBD1 identical over 7 bases. CDR1 and CDR2 (germline): LNHNV, YYDKDF (reference sequence). The CDR3 consists of 13 residues. Trimming cost V 0 bases and J 11 bases; bases outside gene matches: 6. CDR3 sequence (DNA): TGTGCCACCAGCAGAGATGGGGCAGGGGGGGCTTTCTTT. Amino acid sequence: CATSRDGAGGAFF. Combining the CDR3 with reference TRBV15 and TRBJ1-1 gives the whole variable domain DAMVIQNPRYQVTQFGKPVTLSCSQTLNHNVMYWYQQKSSQAPKLLFHYYDKDFNNEADTPDNFQSRRPNTSFCFLDIRSPGLGDTAMYLCATSRDGAGGAFFGQGTRLTVV.

J is TRBJ2-5 and V is TRBV5-1; the match to TRBD2 covers 12 bases. Trimming cost V 0 bases and J 4 bases; bases outside gene matches: 7. The CDR3 covers 17 residues. Germline V gene data show CDR1 as SGHRS and CDR2 as YFSETQ. CDR3 sequence (DNA): TGCGCCAGCAGCTTGGGACTAGCGGGAGTCGGGGGAGAGACCCAGTACTTC. This gives the protein CASSLGLAGVGGETQYF.

The J gene is TRBJ2-7, the V gene TRBV18; TRBD1 is a possible D gene (5 bases). Germline-derived CDR1 and CDR2 are KGHSH and LQKENI. V was clipped by 3 bases and J by 2 bases, with 8 bases between them. The CDR3 sequence is 13 residues long. The CDR3 DNA follows: TGTGCCAGCTCACCCACAGGAACCTACGAGCAGTACTTC. Translation gives CASSPTGTYEQYF. Full variable domain (outside the CDR3, taken from reference TRBV18 and TRBJ2-7): NAGVMQNPRHLVRRRGQEARLRCSPMKGHSHVYWYRQLPEEGLKFMVYLQKENIIDESGMPKERFSAEFPKEGPSILRIQQVVRGDSAAYFCASSPTGTYEQYFGPGTRLTVT.

V is TRBV28 and J is TRBJ1-3; no firm D call. CDR1 MDHEN and CDR2 SYDVKM come from the germline V gene. This CDR3 region has 14 residues. Trimming pared 6 bases from V and 1 base from J, leaving 10 bases between. The CDR3 loop reads CASSPPVSGNTIYF. CDR3 DNA: TGTGCCAGCAGCCCCCCCGTGTCTGGAAACACCATATATTTT.

This clone showed up just a few times. The rearrangement joins TRBV5-4 to TRBJ1-2; D not certain. Trimming took 0 bases from V and 8 from J, leaving 20 bases between them. This CDR3 has 16 amino acids. CDR1 is SGHNT, CDR2 YYREEE, per germline (reference sequence). CDR3 DNA sequence: TGTGCCAGCAGCTTGGTGCGGCCCCCAAACCCACTCGGCTACACCTTC. Protein product: CASSLVRPPNPLGYTF.